This T cell receptor beta chain comes out of a study of T cell changes during pregnancy in multiple sclerosis. Germline CDR1 is MNHEY and CDR2 is SVGAGI. This CDR3 contains 12 residues. The ends were cut back, 6 bases at V and 6 bases at J, with 12 bases in the middle. Sequencing used immunoSEQ multiplex PCR; TCRdb keeps in-frame clones, though not all of them. The table lists fewer than 55,000 clones, around 92% of them singletons, with approximately 1.2% in the top ten. This clone has a single count. The gene calls are TRBV6-5 and TRBJ2-7, with D perhaps matching TRBD1 (5 bases). The sequencing sample was made of peripheral blood. This receptor was obtained from a female donor with multiple sclerosis, enrolled in a pregnancy study. DNA of the CDR3: TGTGCCAGCAGCTCTCAGGGTCTCGAGCAGTACTTC. Translated, it gives CASSSQGLEQYF.